The 18 T cell receptor beta chains below were found in one sample sequenced in a study of Ad26.COV2.S vaccination and SARS-CoV-2 variants. Treatment here: over 15 received Ad26.COV2.S at low or high dose, single or two shots; several received placebo; per-sample allocation not given. After the first vaccine or placebo injection, samples were drawn on day 63. Some clones are missing from TCRdb's copy, which holds only in-frame ones; the method was immunoSEQ multiplex PCR. The sample has around 320,000 clones; 86% are singletons. The sample consisted of peripheral blood, taken in a trial of Ad26.COV2.S vaccine versus placebo. The receptors derive from a person aged 18-65 years who received the Ad26.COV2.S COVID-19 vaccine or a placebo.

In DNA form, the CDR3 reads TGTGCCAGCAACGTCGGTAGCGGATCCTACGAGCAGTACTTC. Translating it yields CASNVGSGSYEQYF. This rearrangement joins TRBV2 to TRBJ2-7; D is possibly TRBD2 (6 bases). The CDR3 runs 14 residues. CDR1 is SNHLY, CDR2 FYNNEI, per germline. V gave up 7 bases and J gave up 1 base, with 14 bases separating them. The full variable domain, rest sourced from reference TRBV2 and TRBJ2-7, is EPEVTQTPSHQVTQMGQEVILRCVPISNHLYFYWYRQILGQKVEFLVSFYNNEISEKSEIFDDQFSVERPDGSNFTLKIRSTKLEDSAMYFCASNVGSGSYEQYFGPGTRLTVT.

This chain uses TRBV5-1 with TRBJ2-7; a weak D match, TRBD1 (6 bases). Germline-derived CDR1 and CDR2 are SGHRS and YFSETQ. Trimming took 2 bases from V and 4 from J, leaving 19 bases between them. This CDR3 has 16 residues. CDR3 amino acids: CASSLALQGSRYEQYF. CDR3 DNA sequence: TGCGCCAGCAGCTTAGCTCTACAGGGTTCGAGGTACGAGCAGTACTTC.

This clone has just one count. The genes are TRBV14 and TRBJ2-1; tentative D call: TRBD2 (5 bases). The CDR3 extends over 15 amino acids. V was clipped by 6 bases and J by 4 bases, with 16 bases between them. CDR1 and CDR2 from the germline V gene are SGHDN and FVKESK. The CDR3 is CASSQPGMGYNEQFF. CDR3 DNA: TGTGCCAGCAGTCAGCCGGGGATGGGGTACAATGAGCAGTTCTTC.

The chain links TRBV5-1 to TRBJ2-4, with TRBD1 as a possible D gene (6 bases). V lost 0 bases and J lost 5, with 12 bases in between. CDR3 length: 15 amino acids. Per the germline V gene, CDR1 is SGHRS and CDR2 is YFSETQ. In nucleotides, the CDR3 is TGCGCCAGCAGCTTGGCCCCAGGGGTTGAAAACATTCAGTACTTC. Residues: CASSLAPGVENIQYF.

This clone was recorded only once. The rearrangement joins TRBV30 to TRBJ2-5; TRBD2 is a possible D gene (6 bases). This CDR3 region has 15 residues. Germline-derived CDR1 and CDR2 are GTSNPN and SVGIG (reference sequence). Trimming removed 4 bases at V and 2 bases at J, with 17 bases between. Written as DNA, the CDR3 is TGTGCCTGGACCCGACATAGGCTAGCGCAAGAGACCCAGTACTTC. It is translated as CAWTRHRLAQETQYF. Based on the CDR3 plus reference TRBV30 and TRBJ2-5, the full variable domain is SQTIHQWPATLVQPVGSPLSLECTVEGTSNPNLYWYRQAAGRGLQLLFYSVGIGQISSEVPQNLSASRPQDRQFILSSKKLLLSDSGFYLCAWTRHRLAQETQYFGPGTRLLVL.

The chain recombines TRBV25-1 with TRBJ1-2; tentative D call: TRBD1 (5 bases). The CDR3 runs to 13 residues. Germline V CDR1 and CDR2: MGHDK, SYGVNS. Trimming stripped 6 bases from V and 3 bases from J, with 11 bases between. In nucleotides, the CDR3 is TGTGCCAGCAGCGCGGGGGGAGACTATGGCTACACCTTC. The encoded protein is CASSAGGDYGYTF.

This sequence joins TRBV19 and TRBJ2-5; D might be TRBD1 (5 bases). Trimming left V 3 bases short and J 7 bases short, with 12 bases between. There are 13 residues in the CDR3. From germline, CDR1 is LNHDA and CDR2 SQIVND (reference sequence). The CDR3 loop reads CASSIEQQGTQYF. The CDR3 coding sequence is TGTGCCAGTAGTATTGAGCAGCAGGGGACCCAGTACTTC.

The chain couples TRBV6-2 or TRBV6-3 to TRBJ1-2; D not certain. Trimming left V 2 bases short and J 3 bases short, with 4 bases between. Per germline, CDR1 MNHEY and CDR2 SVGEGT. The CDR3 loop spans 12 amino acids. CDR3 nucleotide sequence: TGTGCCAGCAGTTACAGGGACTATGGCTACACCTTC. Residues: CASSYRDYGYTF.

The chain joins TRBV5-6 to TRBJ1-4; 7 bases match TRBD1. J lost 7 bases, V lost 1 base, and 4 bases had no gene match. The CDR3 extends over 14 amino acids. Germline-derived CDR1 and CDR2 are SGHDT and YYEEEE. The CDR3: CASSLRGGGEKLFF. In DNA, the CDR3 is TGTGCCAGCAGCTTGAGAGGGGGCGGTGAAAAACTGTTTTTT.

This clone came up once. The chain carries TRBV30 and TRBJ1-5; D might be TRBD1 (5 bases). The CDR3 is made up of 14 amino acids. Germline-derived CDR1 and CDR2 are GTSNPN and SVGIG (reference sequence). V shed 2 bases and J shed 2 bases, with 10 bases lying between them. CDR3 amino acids: CAWSLQGGNQPQHF. The CDR3 bases are TGTGCCTGGAGTCTCCAGGGCGGCAATCAGCCCCAGCATTTT.

The V call is TRBV19, the J call TRBJ1-2; TRBD1 matches 8 bases. V trimming: 6 bases; J trimming: 6 bases; junction bases outside the gene matches: 9. The CDR3 runs to 14 residues. The germline CDR1 and CDR2 sequences are LNHDA and SQIVND (reference sequence). CDR3 amino acids: CASRGTGLNNGYTF. The CDR3 coding sequence is TGTGCCAGTAGAGGGACAGGCTTGAACAATGGCTACACCTTC.

This clone was counted a single time. The chain joins TRBV6-5 to TRBJ1-1; D is ambiguous. The CDR3 spans 12 residues. The germline CDR1 and CDR2 sequences are MNHEY and SVGAGI. The V end was cut by 2 bases, the J end by 8 bases, with 9 bases between. This chain's CDR3 is CASSYPTGEAFF. The CDR3 DNA reads as TGTGCCAGCAGTTACCCCACCGGCGAAGCTTTCTTT.

The chain is built from TRBV12-3 or TRBV12-4 and TRBJ2-7, with D uncertain. The CDR3 runs 12 residues. V was trimmed by 3 bases and J by 5 bases, leaving 8 bases between them. CDR3 in amino acids: CASSLRYDEQYF. CDR3 DNA sequence: TGTGCCAGCAGTTTGAGGTACGACGAGCAGTACTTC.

The chain couples TRBV4-3 to TRBJ1-1; TRBD1 aligns across 8 bases. V lost 4 bases to trimming and J lost 5 bases; unmatched junction nucleotides: 6. The CDR3 totals 14 residues. CDR1 and CDR2 from the germline V gene are LGHNA and YSLEER. The CDR3 is CASSRDRGGTEAFF. The CDR3, as DNA: TGCGCCAGCAGCCGCGACAGGGGCGGGACTGAAGCTTTCTTT.

This clone was detected only once. The chain combines TRBV19 with TRBJ2-6; D unresolved. The CDR3 totals 15 residues. The germline V gene encodes CDR1 LNHDA and CDR2 SQIVND (reference sequence). V was shortened by 3 bases and J by 0 bases, with 6 bases between the two germline ends. CDR3 residues: CASSIWASGANVLTF. Here the CDR3 DNA reads TGTGCCAGTAGTATTTGGGCCTCTGGGGCCAACGTCCTGACTTTC.

This clone was seen a few times. The V gene is TRBV19, the J gene TRBJ1-2; D is undetermined. V was cut by 3 bases and J by 10 bases, with 18 bases left in between. CDR3 length: 14 residues. The germline V gene encodes CDR1 LNHDA and CDR2 SQIVND (reference sequence). The CDR3 region has the DNA TGTGCCAGTAGTATCTACATCGACTATATGGCCTACACCTTC. Its protein product is CASSIYIDYMAYTF.

The chain links TRBV20-1 to TRBJ1-2; TRBD1 matches 8 bases. CDR1 and CDR2 from the germline V gene are DFQATT and SNEGSKA (reference sequence). Trimming took 3 bases from V and 6 from J; bases not matched to a gene: 6. The CDR3 has 13 amino acids. The CDR3 DNA sequence: TGCAGTGCTAGTATAGGACAGGGAGATGGCTACACCTTC. Encoded protein: CSASIGQGDGYTF.

This clone was seen a single time. The genes are TRBV3-1 (or the pseudogene TRBV3-2) and TRBJ1-2; D is undetermined. Trimming took 0 bases from V and 4 from J, leaving 18 bases between them. Germline CDR1 reads LGHDT; CDR2 reads YNNKEL (reference sequence). The CDR3 has 17 residues. CDR3 nucleotides: TGTGCCAGCAGCCAAGATCAAGTTAAAACAACCTCCTATGGCTACACCTTC. Its protein product is CASSQDQVKTTSYGYTF.